This T cell receptor beta chain was profiled in a study of T cell repertoires in cytomegalovirus infection (dated by TCRdb to between 2017 and 2020). Study-level background: The HLA type of each donor mattered for the analysis, because public TCR beta signatures pointed to carriage of CMV infection along with the matching HLA type.

V sheds 8 bases and J sheds 1 base, leaving 12 bases between their ends. The CDR3 spans 12 residues, from the cysteine through the valine. The read is trimmed to its CDR3 DNA, 36 bases read in frame from base 1. Looking up the germline V gene yields CDR1 SQVTM and CDR2 ANQGSEA. Instrument used: Illumina HiSeq 1500. The raw public reads went through TCRdb reprocessing: fastp at Q25, MiXCR clone calling, in-frame beta chains kept. Rows with a matching CDR3 protein are joined into one entry that keeps the most common DNA and genes. For this sample the table gives approximately 500,000 distinct CDR3 sequences, of which 26% were detected only once. The ten largest clones take up about 13% of the sample. The investigation overall reported the following: In the ex vivo response, HLA-C-restricted CMV-specific TCR beta clonotypes were dominant, and in two of eight donors the single most frequent clonotype came from this HLA-C-restricted group. In both this cohort and an independent cohort of several hundred donors, the cumulative frequency of public TCR beta family members distinguished carriers of CMV infection plus the relevant HLA type.

This clonotype has more than one count but fewer than ten. Its specific antigen is unknown. No much larger clone exists at a distance of one base, and base qualities are not known. Source material: PBMCs. The TCR was taken from a human donor in good health (CMV status not recorded). Some clones in this sample may be carry-over from other donors' samples. The chain is assembled from TRBV29-1 and TRBJ2-7, with the D gene call left open. At the DNA level, the sequence is TGCAGCCTTTGTCACTCTTCCTACGAGCAGTACGTC. This codes for CSLCHSSYEQYV.